This T cell receptor (beta chain) was found in a study of post-analysis software for immune sequencing data. Overall study context: Both relapsing-remitting and secondary progressive multiple sclerosis featured among the disease courses, as did progressive-relapsing multiple sclerosis.

Researchers reported that TCR beta cDNA libraries carried unique molecular identifiers. TCRdb reprocessed the PCR reads with MiXCR, giving one entry per CDR3 protein. The repertoire holds fewer than 850,000 distinct CDR3 sequences, with approximately 30% as singletons. Study findings and constraints: Significantly lower normalized Chao1 diversity was found in patients with multiple sclerosis relative to controls. A few TRBV segments occurring more often in patients than controls included TRBV5-6, TRBV5-1 and TRBV20-1.

V shed 6 bases and J 4 bases; nucleotides not matched to a gene: 7. This CDR3 comprises 15 residues. To note about this clonotype: Its antigen is currently unknown.

The sequenced sample consisted of blood. The receptor comes from a girl between 10 and 17 years old with multiple sclerosis. The rearrangement links TRBV12-3 or TRBV12-4 to TRBJ1-5; 9 positions agree with TRBD1. This CDR3 reads CASRRDRERNQPQHF. The CDR3 nucleotides read TGTGCCAGCAGAAGGGACAGGGAAAGGAATCAGCCCCAGCATTTT.